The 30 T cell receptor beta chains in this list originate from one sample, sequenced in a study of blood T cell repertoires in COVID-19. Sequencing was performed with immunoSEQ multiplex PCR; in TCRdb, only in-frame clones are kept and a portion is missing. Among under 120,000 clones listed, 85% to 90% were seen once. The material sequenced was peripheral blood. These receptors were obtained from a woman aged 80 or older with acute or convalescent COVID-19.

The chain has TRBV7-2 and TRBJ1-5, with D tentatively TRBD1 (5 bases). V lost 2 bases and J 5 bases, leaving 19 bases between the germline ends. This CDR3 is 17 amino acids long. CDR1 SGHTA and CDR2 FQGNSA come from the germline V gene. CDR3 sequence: CASSLNTGGNWDQPQHF. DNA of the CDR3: TGTGCCAGCAGCTTAAATACAGGTGGGAATTGGGATCAGCCCCAGCATTTT. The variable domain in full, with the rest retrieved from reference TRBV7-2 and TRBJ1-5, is GAGVSQSPSNKVTEKGKDVELRCDPISGHTALYWYRQSLGQGLEFLIYFQGNSAPDKSGLPSDRFSAERTGGSVSTLTIQRTQQEDSAVYLCASSLNTGGNWDQPQHFGDGTRLSIL.

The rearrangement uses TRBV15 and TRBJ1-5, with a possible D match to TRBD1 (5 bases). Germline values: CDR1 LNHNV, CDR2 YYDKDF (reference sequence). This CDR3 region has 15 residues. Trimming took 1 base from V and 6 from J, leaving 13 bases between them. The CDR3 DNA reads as TGTGCCACCAGCAGAGTTGGAGGGGCCGGTCAGCCCCAGCATTTT. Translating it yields CATSRVGGAGQPQHF.

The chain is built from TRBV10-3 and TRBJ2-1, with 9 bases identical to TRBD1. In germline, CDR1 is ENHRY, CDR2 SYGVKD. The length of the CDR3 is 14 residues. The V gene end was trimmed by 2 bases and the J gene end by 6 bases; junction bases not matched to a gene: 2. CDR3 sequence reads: CAISERTGANEQFF. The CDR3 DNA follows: TGTGCCATCAGTGAGAGGACAGGGGCCAATGAGCAGTTCTTC.

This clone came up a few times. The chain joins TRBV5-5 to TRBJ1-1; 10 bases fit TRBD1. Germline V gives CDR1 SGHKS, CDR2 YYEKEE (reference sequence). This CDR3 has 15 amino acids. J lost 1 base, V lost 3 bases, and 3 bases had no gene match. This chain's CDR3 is CASSSGQGWNTEAFF. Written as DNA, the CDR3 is TGTGCCAGCAGCTCGGGACAGGGGTGGAACACTGAAGCTTTCTTT.

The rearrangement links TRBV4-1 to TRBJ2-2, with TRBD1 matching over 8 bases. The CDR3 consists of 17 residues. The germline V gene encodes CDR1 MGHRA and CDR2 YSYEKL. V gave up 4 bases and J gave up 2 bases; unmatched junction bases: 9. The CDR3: CASSRSTGTGNTGELFF. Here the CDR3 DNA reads TGCGCCAGCAGCCGCAGTACCGGGACAGGAAACACCGGGGAGCTGTTTTTT.

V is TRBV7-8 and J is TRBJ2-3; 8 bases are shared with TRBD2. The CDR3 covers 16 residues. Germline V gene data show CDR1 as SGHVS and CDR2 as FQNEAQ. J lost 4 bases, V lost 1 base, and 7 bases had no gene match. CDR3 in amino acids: CASSLGASGWADTQYF. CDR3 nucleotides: TGTGCCAGCAGCTTAGGGGCTAGCGGGTGGGCAGATACGCAGTATTTT.

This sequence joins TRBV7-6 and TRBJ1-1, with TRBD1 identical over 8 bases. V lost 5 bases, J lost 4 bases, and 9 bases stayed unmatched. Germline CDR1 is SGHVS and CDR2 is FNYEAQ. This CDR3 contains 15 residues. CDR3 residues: CASSPGTGGGTEAFF. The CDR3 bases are TGTGCCAGCAGCCCAGGGACAGGTGGTGGCACTGAAGCTTTCTTT.

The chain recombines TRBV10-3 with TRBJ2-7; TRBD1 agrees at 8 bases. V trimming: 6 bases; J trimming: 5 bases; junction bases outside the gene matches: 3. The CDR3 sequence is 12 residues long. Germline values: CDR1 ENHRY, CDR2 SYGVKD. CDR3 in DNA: TGTGCCATCAGGGACAGGGCCAACGAGCAGTACTTC. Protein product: CAIRDRANEQYF.

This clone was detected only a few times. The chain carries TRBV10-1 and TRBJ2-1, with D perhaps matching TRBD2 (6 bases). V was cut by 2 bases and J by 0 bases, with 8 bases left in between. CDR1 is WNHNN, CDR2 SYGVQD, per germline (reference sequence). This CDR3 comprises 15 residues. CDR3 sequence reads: CASSEMGGSYNEQFF. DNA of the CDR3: TGCGCCAGCAGTGAGATGGGGGGCTCCTACAATGAGCAGTTCTTC.

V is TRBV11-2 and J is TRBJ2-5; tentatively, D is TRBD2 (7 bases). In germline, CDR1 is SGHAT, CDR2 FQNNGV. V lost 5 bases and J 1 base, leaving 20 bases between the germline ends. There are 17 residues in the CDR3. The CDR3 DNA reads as TGTGCCAGCAGCCTCTCGAGGAGGGGGGGAACCCAAGAGACCCAGTACTTC. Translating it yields CASSLSRRGGTQETQYF.

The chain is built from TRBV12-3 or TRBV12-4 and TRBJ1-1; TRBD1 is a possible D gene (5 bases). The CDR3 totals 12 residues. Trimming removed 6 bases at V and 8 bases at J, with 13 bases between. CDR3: CASSNAGGEAFF. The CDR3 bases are TGTGCCAGCAGCAACGCCGGGGGGGAAGCTTTCTTT.

In nucleotides, the CDR3 is TGCGCCAGCAGCGGGGGGAGGTCCTACGAGCAGTACTTC. This gives the protein CASSGGRSYEQYF. The rearrangement joins TRBV5-1 to TRBJ2-7; D perhaps matches TRBD2 (6 bases). The length of the CDR3 is 13 residues. Germline V lookup: CDR1 SGHRS, CDR2 YFSETQ. V lost 4 bases, J lost 1 base, and 9 bases lay in between. Full variable domain (remainder filled in from reference TRBV5-1 and TRBJ2-7): KAGVTQTPRYLIKTRGQQVTLSCSPISGHRSVSWYQQTPGQGLQFLFEYFSETQRNKGNFPGRFSGRQFSNSRSEMNVSTLELGDSALYLCASSGGRSYEQYFGPGTRLTVT.

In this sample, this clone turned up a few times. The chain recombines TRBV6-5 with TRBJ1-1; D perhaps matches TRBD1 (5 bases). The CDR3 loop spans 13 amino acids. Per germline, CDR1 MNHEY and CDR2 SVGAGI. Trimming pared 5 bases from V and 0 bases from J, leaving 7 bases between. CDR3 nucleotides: TGTGCCAGCAGTAGACAGTTGAACACTGAAGCTTTCTTT. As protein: CASSRQLNTEAFF.

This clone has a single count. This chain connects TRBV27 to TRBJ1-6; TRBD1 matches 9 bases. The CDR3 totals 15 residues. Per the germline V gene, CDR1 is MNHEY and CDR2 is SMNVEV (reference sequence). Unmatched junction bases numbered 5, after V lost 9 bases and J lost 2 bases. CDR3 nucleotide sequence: TGTGCCAGTGGACAGGGGCCAGCCTATAATTCACCCCTCCACTTT. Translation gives CASGQGPAYNSPLHF.

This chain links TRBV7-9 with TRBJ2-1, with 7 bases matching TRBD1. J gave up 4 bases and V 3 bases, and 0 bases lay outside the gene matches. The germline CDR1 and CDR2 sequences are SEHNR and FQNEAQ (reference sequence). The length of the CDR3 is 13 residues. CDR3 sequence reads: CASSLGQYNEQFF. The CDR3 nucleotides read TGTGCCAGCAGCTTGGGACAGTACAATGAGCAGTTCTTC. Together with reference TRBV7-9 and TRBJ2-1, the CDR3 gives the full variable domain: DTGVSQNPRHKITKRGQNVTFRCDPISEHNRLYWYRQTLGQGPEFLTYFQNEAQLEKSRLLSDRFSAERPKGSFSTLEIQRTEQGDSAMYLCASSLGQYNEQFFGPGTRLTVL.

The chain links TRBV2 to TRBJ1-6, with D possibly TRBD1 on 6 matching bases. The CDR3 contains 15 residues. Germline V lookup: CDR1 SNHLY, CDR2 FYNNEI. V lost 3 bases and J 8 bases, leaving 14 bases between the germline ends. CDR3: CASSDRGGQYSPLHF. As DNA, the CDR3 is TGTGCCAGCAGTGATCGTGGGGGCCAATATTCACCCCTCCACTTT.

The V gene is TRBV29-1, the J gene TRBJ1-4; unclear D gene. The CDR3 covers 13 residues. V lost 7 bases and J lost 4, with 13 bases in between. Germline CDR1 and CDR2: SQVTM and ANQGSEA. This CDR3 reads CSARPRNNEKLFF. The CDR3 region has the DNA TGCAGCGCCCGTCCCAGGAATAATGAAAAACTGTTTTTT. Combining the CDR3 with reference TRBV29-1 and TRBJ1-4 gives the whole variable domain SAVISQKPSRDICQRGTSLTIQCQVDSQVTMMFWYRQQPGQSLTLIATANQGSEATYESGFVIDKFPISRPNLTFSTLTVSNMSPEDSSIYLCSARPRNNEKLFFGSGTQLSVL.

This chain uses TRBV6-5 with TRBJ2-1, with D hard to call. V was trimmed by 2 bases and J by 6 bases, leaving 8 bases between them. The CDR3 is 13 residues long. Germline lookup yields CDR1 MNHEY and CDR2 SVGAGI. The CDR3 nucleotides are TGTGCCAGCAGTTACGGCGCAGGCAATGAGCAGTTCTTC. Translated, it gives CASSYGAGNEQFF.

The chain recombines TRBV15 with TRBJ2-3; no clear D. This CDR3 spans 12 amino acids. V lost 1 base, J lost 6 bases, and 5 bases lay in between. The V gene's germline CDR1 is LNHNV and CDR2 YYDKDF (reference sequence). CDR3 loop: CATSRGVDTQYF. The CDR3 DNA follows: TGTGCCACCAGCAGAGGAGTCGATACGCAGTATTTT.

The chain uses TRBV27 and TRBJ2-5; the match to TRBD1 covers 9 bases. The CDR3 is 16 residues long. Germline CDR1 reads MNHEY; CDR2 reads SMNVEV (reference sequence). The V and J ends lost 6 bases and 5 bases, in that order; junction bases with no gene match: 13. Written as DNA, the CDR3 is TGTGCCAGCAGCCCGGAGACAGGGGGAGTCGGGGAGACCCAGTACTTC. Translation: CASSPETGGVGETQYF.

DNA for the CDR3: TGTGCCAGCAGCCAAGATAGCGGGGGGGCCACAGATACGCAGTATTTT. Residues: CASSQDSGGATDTQYF. The J gene is TRBJ2-3, the V gene TRBV3-1 (or the pseudogene TRBV3-2); 11 nucleotides line up with TRBD2. After removal of 0 bases from V and 2 bases from J, the junction contained 1 base not matched to a gene. CDR3 length equals 16 residues. Germline V gives CDR1 LGHDT, CDR2 YNNKEL (reference sequence).

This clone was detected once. CDR3 residues: CASSLSFAGGQGTQYF. CDR3 coding DNA: TGTGCCAGCAGCTTAAGCTTTGCGGGGGGGCAGGGGACCCAGTACTTC. V usage is TRBV7-2 and J usage is TRBJ2-5; 9 bases agree with TRBD2. V was clipped by 2 bases and J by 7 bases; unmatched bases: 11. The V gene's germline CDR1 is SGHTA and CDR2 FQGNSA. CDR3 size: 16 residues.

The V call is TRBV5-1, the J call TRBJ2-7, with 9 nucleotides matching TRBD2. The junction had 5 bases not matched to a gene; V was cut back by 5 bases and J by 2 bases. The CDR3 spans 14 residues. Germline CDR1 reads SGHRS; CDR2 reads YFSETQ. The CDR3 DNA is TGCGCCAGCAGGCGGGGGGGCGATACCTACGAGCAGTACTTC. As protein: CASRRGGDTYEQYF.

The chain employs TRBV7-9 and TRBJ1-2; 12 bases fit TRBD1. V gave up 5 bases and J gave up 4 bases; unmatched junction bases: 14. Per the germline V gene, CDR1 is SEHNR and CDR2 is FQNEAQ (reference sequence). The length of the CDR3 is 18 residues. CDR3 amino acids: CASSTGDRGRSLVYGYTF. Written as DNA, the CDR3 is TGTGCCAGCAGCACAGGGGACAGGGGGCGATCATTGGTCTATGGCTACACCTTC.

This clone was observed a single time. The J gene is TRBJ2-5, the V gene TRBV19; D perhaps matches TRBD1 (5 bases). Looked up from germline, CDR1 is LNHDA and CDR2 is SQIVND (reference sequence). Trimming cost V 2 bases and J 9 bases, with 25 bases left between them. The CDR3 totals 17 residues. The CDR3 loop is CASSISRTKSQDWAQYF. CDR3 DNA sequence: TGTGCCAGTAGTATATCCAGGACAAAGAGCCAAGACTGGGCCCAGTACTTC. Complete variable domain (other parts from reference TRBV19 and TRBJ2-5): DGGITQSPKYLFRKEGQNVTLSCEQNLNHDAMYWYRQDPGQGLRLIYYSQIVNDFQKGDIAEGYSVSREKKESFPLTVTSAQKNPTAFYLCASSISRTKSQDWAQYFGPGTRLLVL.

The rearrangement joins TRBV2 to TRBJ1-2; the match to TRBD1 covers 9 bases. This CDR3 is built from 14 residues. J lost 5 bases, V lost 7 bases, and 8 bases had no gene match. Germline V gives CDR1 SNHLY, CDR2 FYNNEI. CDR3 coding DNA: TGTGCCAGCACCCGACAGGGGGGGCCTTATGGCTACACCTTC. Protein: CASTRQGGPYGYTF.

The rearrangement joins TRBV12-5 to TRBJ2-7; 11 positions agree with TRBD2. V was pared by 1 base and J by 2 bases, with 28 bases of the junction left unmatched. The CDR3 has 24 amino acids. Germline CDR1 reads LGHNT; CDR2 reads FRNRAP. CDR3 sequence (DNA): TGTGCTAGTGGTTTGGCTACCCAAAGATTCTCTAGCGGGGGGACCTTAACTATTCCCTACGAGCAGTACTTC. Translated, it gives CASGLATQRFSSGGTLTIPYEQYF.

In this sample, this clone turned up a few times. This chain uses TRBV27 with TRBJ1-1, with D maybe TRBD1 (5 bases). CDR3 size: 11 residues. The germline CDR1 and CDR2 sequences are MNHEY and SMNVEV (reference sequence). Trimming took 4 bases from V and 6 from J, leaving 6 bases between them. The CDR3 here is CASSSGSEAFF. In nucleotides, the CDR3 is TGTGCCAGCAGTTCAGGGTCTGAAGCTTTCTTT.

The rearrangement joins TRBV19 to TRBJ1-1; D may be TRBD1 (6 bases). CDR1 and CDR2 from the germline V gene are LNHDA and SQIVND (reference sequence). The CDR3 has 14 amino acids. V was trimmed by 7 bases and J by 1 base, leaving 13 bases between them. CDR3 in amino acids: CASTNWGPNTEAFF. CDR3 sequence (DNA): TGTGCCAGTACGAACTGGGGGCCGAACACTGAAGCTTTCTTT. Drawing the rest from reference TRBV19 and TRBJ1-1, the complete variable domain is DGGITQSPKYLFRKEGQNVTLSCEQNLNHDAMYWYRQDPGQGLRLIYYSQIVNDFQKGDIAEGYSVSREKKESFPLTVTSAQKNPTAFYLCASTNWGPNTEAFFGQGTRLTVV.

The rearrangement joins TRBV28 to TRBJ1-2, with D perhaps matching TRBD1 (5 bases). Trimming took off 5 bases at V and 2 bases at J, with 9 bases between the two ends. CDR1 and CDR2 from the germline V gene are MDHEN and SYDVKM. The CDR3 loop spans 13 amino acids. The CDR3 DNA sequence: TGTGCCAGCAGTCGATCAGGGAACTATGGCTACACCTTC. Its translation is CASSRSGNYGYTF.